This T cell receptor beta chain was recovered during a study of identifying expanded T cells in peripheral blood. Germline V lookup: CDR1 SEHNR, CDR2 FQNEAQ (reference sequence). Trimming stripped 1 base from V and 0 bases from J, with 6 bases between. The CDR3 consists of 14 residues. This table comes from immunoSEQ multiplex PCR, and its TCRdb copy is limited to in-frame clones, with some not included. The table lists under 150,000 clones, 75% to 90% of them singletons, with over 3% in the top ten. The J gene is TRBJ1-1, the V gene TRBV7-9; D is ambiguous. The sequencing input was blood. This sequence was found in a person aged 18 to 75 in good health. The CDR3 here is CASSLDIMNTEAFF. The CDR3, as DNA: TGTGCCAGCAGCTTAGATATTATGAACACTGAAGCTTTCTTT.